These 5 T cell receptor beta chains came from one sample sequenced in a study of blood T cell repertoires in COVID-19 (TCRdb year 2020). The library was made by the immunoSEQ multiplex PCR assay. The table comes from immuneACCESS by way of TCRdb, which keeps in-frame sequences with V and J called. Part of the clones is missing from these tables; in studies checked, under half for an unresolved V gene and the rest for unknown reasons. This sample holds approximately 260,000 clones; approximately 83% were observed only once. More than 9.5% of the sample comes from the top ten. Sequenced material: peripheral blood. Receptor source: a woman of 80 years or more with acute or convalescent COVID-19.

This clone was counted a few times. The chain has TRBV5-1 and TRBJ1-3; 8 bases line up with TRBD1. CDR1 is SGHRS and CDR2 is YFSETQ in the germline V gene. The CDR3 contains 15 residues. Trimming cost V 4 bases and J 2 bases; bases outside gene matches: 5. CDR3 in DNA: TGCGCCAGCAGCCCGGACAGGGTTGCTGGAAACACCATATATTTT. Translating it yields CASSPDRVAGNTIYF.

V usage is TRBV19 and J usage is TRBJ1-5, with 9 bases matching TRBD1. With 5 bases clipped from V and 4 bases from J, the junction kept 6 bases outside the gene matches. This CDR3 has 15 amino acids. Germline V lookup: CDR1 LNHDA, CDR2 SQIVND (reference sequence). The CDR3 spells CASSSEQGANQPQHF. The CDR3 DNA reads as TGTGCCAGTAGTTCTGAACAGGGGGCAAATCAGCCCCAGCATTTT.

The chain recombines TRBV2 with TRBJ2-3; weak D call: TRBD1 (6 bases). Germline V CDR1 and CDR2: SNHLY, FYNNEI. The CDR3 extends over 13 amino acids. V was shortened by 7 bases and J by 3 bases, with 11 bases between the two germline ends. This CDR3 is CASKNRETDTQYF. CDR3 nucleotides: TGTGCCAGCAAAAACAGGGAGACAGATACGCAGTATTTT.

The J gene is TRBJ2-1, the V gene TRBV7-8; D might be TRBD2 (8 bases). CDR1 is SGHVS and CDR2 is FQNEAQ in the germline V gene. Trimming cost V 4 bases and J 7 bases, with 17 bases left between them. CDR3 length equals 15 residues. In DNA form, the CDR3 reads TGTGCCAGCAGCTCTCGGGAGGGGGCACGTAATGAGCAGTTCTTC. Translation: CASSSREGARNEQFF.

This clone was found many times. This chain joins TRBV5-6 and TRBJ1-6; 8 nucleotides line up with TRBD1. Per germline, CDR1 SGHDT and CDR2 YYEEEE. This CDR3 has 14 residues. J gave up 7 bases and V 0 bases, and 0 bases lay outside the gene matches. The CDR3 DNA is TGTGCCAGCAGCTTGGCAGGGGGCAATTCACCCCTCCACTTT. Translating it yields CASSLAGGNSPLHF.